This T cell receptor beta chain was obtained from a study of somatic mutations in cytotoxic T cells in rheumatoid arthritis. Profiled with immunoSEQ multiplex PCR; TCRdb holds only in-frame clones, not every one. Here the sample spans roughly 9,000 clones, 75% being singletons. The germline CDR1 and CDR2 sequences are SGHRS and YFSETQ. The CDR3 is 18 residues long. Trimming took 0 bases from V and 4 from J, leaving 17 bases between them. This sequence was found in a woman between 50 and 59 years old in good health. The chain has TRBV5-1 and TRBJ1-6, with D tentatively TRBD1 (5 bases). Material: CD8+ T cells sorted from blood. The CDR3 sequence: CASSLEVPGSYYNSPLHF. In nucleotides, the CDR3 is TGCGCCAGCAGCTTGGAAGTCCCAGGGTCCTATTATAATTCACCCCTCCACTTT.